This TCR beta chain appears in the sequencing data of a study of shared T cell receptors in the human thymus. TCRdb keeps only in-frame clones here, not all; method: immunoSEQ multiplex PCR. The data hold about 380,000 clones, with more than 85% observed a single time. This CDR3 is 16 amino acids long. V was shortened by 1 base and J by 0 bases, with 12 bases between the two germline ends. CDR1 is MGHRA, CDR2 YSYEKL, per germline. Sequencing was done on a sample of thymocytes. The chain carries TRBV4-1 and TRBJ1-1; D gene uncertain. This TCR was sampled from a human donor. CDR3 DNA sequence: TGCGCCAGCAGCCAAGGCACCGGGAGATTGAACACTGAAGCTTTCTTT. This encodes CASSQGTGRLNTEAFF.